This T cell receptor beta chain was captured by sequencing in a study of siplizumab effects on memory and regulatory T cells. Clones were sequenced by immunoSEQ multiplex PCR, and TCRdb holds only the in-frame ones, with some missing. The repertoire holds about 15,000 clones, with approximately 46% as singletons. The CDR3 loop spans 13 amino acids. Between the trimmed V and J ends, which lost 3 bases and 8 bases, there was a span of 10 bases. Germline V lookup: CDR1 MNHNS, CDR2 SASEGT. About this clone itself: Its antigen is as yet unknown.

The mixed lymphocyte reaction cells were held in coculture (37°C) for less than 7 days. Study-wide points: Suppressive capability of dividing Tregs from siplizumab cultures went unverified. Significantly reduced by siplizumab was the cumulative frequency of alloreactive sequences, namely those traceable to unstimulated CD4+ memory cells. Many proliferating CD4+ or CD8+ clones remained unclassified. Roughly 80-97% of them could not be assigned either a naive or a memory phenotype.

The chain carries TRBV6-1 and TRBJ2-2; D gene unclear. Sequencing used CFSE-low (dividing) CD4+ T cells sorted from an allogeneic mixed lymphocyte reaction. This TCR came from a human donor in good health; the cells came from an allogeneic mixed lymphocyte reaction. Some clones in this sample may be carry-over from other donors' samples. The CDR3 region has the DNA TGTGCCAGCAGTGAGGACGGATTTGGGGAGCTGTTTTTT. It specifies CASSEDGFGELFF.